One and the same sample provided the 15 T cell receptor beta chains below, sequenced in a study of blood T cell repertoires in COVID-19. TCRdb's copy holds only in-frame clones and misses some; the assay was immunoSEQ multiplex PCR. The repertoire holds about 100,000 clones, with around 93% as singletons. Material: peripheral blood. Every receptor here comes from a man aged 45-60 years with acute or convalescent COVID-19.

This chain's CDR3 is CASSQGLQGFLHF. In DNA form, the CDR3 reads TGTGCCAGCAGCCAAGGTCTACAGGGCTTTCTCCACTTT. The chain has TRBV14 and TRBJ1-6; weak D call: TRBD1 (6 bases). The V end lost 1 base, the J end lost 16 bases, and 14 bases lay between the germline ends. The CDR3 runs 13 residues. The germline V gene encodes CDR1 SGHDN and CDR2 FVKESK.

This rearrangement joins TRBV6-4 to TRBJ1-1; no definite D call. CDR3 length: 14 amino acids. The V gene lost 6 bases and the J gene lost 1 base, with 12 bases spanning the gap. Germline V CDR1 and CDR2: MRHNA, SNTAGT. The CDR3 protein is CASSSKAGNTEAFF. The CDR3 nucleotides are TGTGCCAGCAGCAGTAAAGCAGGGAACACTGAAGCTTTCTTT.

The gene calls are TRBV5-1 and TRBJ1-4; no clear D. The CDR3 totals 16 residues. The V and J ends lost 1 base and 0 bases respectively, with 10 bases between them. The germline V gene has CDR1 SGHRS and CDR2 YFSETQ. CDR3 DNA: TGCGCCAGCAGCTTGAGCCCGAGCGCAACTAATGAAAAACTGTTTTTT. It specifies CASSLSPSATNEKLFF. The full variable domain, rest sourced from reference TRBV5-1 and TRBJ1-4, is KAGVTQTPRYLIKTRGQQVTLSCSPISGHRSVSWYQQTPGQGLQFLFEYFSETQRNKGNFPGRFSGRQFSNSRSEMNVSTLELGDSALYLCASSLSPSATNEKLFFGSGTQLSVL.

In DNA form, the CDR3 reads TGTGCCACCAGTGACCCAGGGTGGAATCAGCCCCAGCATTTT. This sequence encodes CATSDPGWNQPQHF. The chain is built from TRBV24-1 and TRBJ1-5; perhaps TRBD1 as D (5 bases). Germline V CDR1 and CDR2: KGHDR, SFDVKD. The V and J ends lost 4 bases and 4 bases respectively, with 10 bases between them. CDR3 size: 14 residues.

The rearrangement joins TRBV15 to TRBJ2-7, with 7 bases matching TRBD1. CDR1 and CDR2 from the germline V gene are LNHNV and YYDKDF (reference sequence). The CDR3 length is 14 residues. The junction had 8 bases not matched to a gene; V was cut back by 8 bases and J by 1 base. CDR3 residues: CATGVMGQSYEQYF. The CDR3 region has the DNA TGTGCCACCGGTGTTATGGGACAGTCCTACGAGCAGTACTTC.

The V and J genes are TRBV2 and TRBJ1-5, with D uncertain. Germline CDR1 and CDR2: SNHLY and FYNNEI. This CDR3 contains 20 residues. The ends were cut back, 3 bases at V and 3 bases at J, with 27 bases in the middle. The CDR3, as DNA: TGTGCCAGCAGTGATCGCATGGTCTCCTATTCCCAAAGAAACAATCAGCCCCAGCATTTT. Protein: CASSDRMVSYSQRNNQPQHF.

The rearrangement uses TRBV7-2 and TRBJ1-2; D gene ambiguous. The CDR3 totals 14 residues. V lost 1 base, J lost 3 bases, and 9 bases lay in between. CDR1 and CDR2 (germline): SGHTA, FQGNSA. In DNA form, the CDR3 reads TGTGCCAGCAGCTTAGGGCCGGAGGACTATGGCTACACCTTC. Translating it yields CASSLGPEDYGYTF.

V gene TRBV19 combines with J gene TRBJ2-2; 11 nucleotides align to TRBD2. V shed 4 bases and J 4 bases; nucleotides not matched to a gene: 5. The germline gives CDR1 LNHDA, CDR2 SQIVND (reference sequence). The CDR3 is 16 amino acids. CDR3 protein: CASSRLAGGRTGELFF. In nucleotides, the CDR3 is TGTGCCAGTAGTAGGCTAGCGGGGGGACGCACCGGGGAGCTGTTTTTT.

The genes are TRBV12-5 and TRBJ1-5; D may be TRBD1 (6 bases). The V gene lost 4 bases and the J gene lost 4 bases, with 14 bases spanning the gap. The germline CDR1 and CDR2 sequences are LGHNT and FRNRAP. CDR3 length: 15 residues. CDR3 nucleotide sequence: TGTGCTAGTGGTTCCGCAGGGGAGAAGAATCAGCCCCAGCATTTT. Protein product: CASGSAGEKNQPQHF.

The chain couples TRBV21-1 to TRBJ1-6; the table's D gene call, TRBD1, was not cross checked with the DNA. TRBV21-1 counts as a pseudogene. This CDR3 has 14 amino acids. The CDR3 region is CASSKDRGNSPLHF. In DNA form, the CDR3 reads TGTGCCAGCAGCAAGGACAGGGGGAATTCACCCCTCCACTTT.

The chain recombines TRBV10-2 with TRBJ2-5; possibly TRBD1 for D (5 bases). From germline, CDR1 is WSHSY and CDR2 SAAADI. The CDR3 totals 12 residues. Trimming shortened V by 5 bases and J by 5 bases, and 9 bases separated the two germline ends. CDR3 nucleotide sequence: TGCGCCAGCAGTCAGGGTTCGGAGACCCAGTACTTC. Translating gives CASSQGSETQYF.

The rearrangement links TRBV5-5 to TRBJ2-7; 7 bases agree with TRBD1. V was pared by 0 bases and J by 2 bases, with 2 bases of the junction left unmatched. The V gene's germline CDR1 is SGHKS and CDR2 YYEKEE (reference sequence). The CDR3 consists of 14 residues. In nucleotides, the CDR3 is TGTGCCAGCAGCTTGGCACAGGGGCCCTACGAGCAGTACTTC. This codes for CASSLAQGPYEQYF.

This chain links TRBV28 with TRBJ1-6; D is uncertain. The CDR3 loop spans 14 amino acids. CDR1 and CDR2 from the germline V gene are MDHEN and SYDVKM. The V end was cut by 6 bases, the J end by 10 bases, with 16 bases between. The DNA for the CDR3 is TGTGCCAGCAGCCCACATCGAAATAGCTCACCCCTCCACTTT. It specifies CASSPHRNSSPLHF.

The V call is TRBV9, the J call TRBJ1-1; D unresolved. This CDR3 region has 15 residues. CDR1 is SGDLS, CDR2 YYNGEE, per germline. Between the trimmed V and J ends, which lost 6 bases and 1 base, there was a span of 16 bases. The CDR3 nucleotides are TGTGCCAGCAACTCTCTTAAGGCAGGGAACACTGAAGCTTTCTTT. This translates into CASNSLKAGNTEAFF.

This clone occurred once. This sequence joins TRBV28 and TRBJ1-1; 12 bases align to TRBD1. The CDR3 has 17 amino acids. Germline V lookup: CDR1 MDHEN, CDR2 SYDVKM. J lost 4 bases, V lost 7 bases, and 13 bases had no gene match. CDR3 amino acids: CASTPGGDRGRSTEAFF. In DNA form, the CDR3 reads TGTGCCAGCACCCCTGGAGGGGACAGGGGGCGTTCCACTGAAGCTTTCTTT.